The T cell receptor beta chain described here comes from a study of T cell responses to AZD1222 COVID-19 vaccine. Study-level information: The study pooled second doses at about 4 or about 12 weeks.

The germline CDR1 and CDR2 sequences are SGHKS and YYEKEE (reference sequence). Unmatched junction bases numbered 5, after V lost 4 bases and J lost 3 bases. This CDR3 region has 14 residues. Sequencing was performed with immunoSEQ multiplex PCR; in TCRdb, only in-frame clones are kept and a portion is missing. The sample records 90,000 to 150,000 clones, around 89% being singletons. Study-level points and caveats: Spike as a whole was targeted by vaccine-associated CD4 TCRs, dominant at 160-218 and 743-854. Repertoires were obtained solely post-peak T cell response. Reports indicate that nearly half of spike-specific TCRs are directed at unmutated variant regions.

Of note for this clone: What it binds is not known.

This receptor was taken from an adult in good health. Here the sequenced sample was peripheral blood, taken on day 0 of AZD1222 vaccination. The chain links TRBV5-5 to TRBJ2-5; 8 nucleotides match TRBD1. CDR3 DNA: TGTGCCAGCAGCGCCTCGGGACAGGAAGAGACCCAGTACTTC. This encodes CASSASGQEETQYF.